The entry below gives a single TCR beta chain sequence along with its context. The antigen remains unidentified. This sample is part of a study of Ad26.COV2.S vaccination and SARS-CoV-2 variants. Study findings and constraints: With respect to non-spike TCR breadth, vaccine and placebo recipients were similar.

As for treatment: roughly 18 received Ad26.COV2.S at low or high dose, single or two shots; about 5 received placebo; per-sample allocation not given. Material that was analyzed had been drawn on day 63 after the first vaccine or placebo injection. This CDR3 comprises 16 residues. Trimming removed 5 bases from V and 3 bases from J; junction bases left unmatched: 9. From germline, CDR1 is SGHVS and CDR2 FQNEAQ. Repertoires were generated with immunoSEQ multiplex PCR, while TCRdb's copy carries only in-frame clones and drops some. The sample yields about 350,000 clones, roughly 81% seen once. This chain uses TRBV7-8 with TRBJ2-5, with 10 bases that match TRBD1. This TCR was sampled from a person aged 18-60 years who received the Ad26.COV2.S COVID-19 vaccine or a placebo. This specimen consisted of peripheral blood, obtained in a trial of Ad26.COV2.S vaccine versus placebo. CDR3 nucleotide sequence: TGTGCCAGCAGCACTCGCCCGGGACAGGGGAAAGAGACCCAGTACTTC. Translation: CASSTRPGQGKETQYF.